This entry lists 8 T cell receptor beta chains sequenced from one sample in a study of T cells in Graves' hyperthyroidism and ophthalmopathy. Researchers amplified the TCR beta CDR3 regions from RNA transcripts. The TCR CDR3 was amplified in a first-round RT-PCR using the HTBI primer set. One entry per CDR3 protein, called by TCRdb with MiXCR from the multiplex PCR reads. The table shows a few hundred thousand distinct CDR3 sequences, with about 12% occurring only once. Sequencing input: blood. The origin of the receptors is a woman under 30 with Graves' hyperthyroidism.

The J gene is TRBJ1-3, the V gene TRBV7-9; 10 nucleotides line up with TRBD1. Germline V gene data show CDR1 as SEHNR and CDR2 as FQNEAQ (reference sequence). CDR3 length: 15 amino acids. J gave up 4 bases and V 5 bases, and 5 bases lay outside the gene matches. In DNA, the CDR3 is TGTGCCAGCAGCACGACAGGGGGCAGGGGAAACACCATATATTTT. Translating it yields CASSTTGGRGNTIYF.

Many counts were recorded for this clonotype. The chain couples TRBV2 to TRBJ2-1; no clear D gene. The CDR3 sequence is 11 residues long. The V gene's germline CDR1 is SNHLY and CDR2 FYNNEI. The V and J ends lost 4 bases and 7 bases respectively, with 5 bases between them. This CDR3 reads CASSVANEQFF. CDR3 DNA sequence: TGTGCCAGCAGTGTGGCGAATGAGCAGTTCTTC.

This clonotype was seen ten or more times. The chain joins TRBV20-1 to TRBJ1-4; 12 bases fit TRBD1. The germline V gene encodes CDR1 DFQATT and CDR2 SNEGSKA (reference sequence). The length of the CDR3 is 14 residues. The V segment lost 5 bases and the J segment 7 bases; nucleotides outside the gene matches: 5. This chain's CDR3 is CSAQRDRGPEKLFF. Here the CDR3 DNA reads TGCAGTGCTCAGAGGGACAGGGGGCCTGAAAAACTGTTTTTT.

This clonotype was detected ten times or more. This chain joins TRBV11-2 and TRBJ1-1, with D perhaps matching TRBD1 (6 bases). V lost 2 bases, J lost 5 bases, and 9 bases lay in between. CDR1 and CDR2 from the germline V gene are SGHAT and FQNNGV. This CDR3 is built from 13 residues. CDR3 sequence reads: CASSLRGRTEAFF. CDR3 in DNA: TGTGCCAGCAGCTTAAGGGGGAGGACTGAAGCTTTCTTT.

The rearrangement links TRBV7-8 to TRBJ1-1, with D tentatively TRBD1 (6 bases). In germline, CDR1 is SGHVS, CDR2 FQNEAQ. The CDR3 has 14 amino acids. Trimming pared 7 bases from V and 0 bases from J, leaving 12 bases between. CDR3 nucleotides: TGTGCCAGCACCCTCCAGGGGATGAACACTGAAGCTTTCTTT. This gives the protein CASTLQGMNTEAFF.

This clonotype was counted at least ten times. The chain joins TRBV7-3 to TRBJ2-2, with a tentative D call TRBD2 (6 bases). The germline V gene has CDR1 SGHTA and CDR2 FQGTGA. This CDR3 contains 15 residues. The V and J ends lost 3 bases and 10 bases respectively, with 18 bases between them. CDR3 DNA: TGTGCCAGCAGCTTCAACGGGGGTCTAGAGGAGGAGCTGTTTTTT. The encoded protein is CASSFNGGLEEELFF. Supplemented by reference TRBV7-3 and TRBJ2-2, the full variable domain reads GAGVSQTPSNKVTEKGKYVELRCDPISGHTALYWYRQSLGQGPEFLIYFQGTGAADDSGLPNDRFFAVRPEGSVSTLKIQRTERGDSAVYLCASSFNGGLEEELFFGEGSRLTVL.

This clonotype was seen repeatedly, ten times or more. The V call is TRBV7-9, the J call TRBJ2-7; D remains unclear. The CDR3 sequence is 14 residues long. Looked up from germline, CDR1 is SEHNR and CDR2 is FQNEAQ (reference sequence). The V gene lost 5 bases and the J gene lost 6 bases, with 17 bases spanning the gap. This chain's CDR3 is CASSPVVSRLEQYF. The CDR3 DNA is TGTGCCAGCAGCCCGGTGGTCTCTCGTCTCGAGCAGTACTTC.

At least ten counts were recorded for this clonotype. The chain has TRBV7-2 and TRBJ2-3; D is unresolved. CDR1 and CDR2 (germline): SGHTA, FQGNSA. The CDR3 sequence is 13 residues long. V was trimmed by 5 bases and J by 8 bases, leaving 14 bases between them. The CDR3: CASSPAMSVTQYF. DNA for the CDR3: TGTGCCAGCAGCCCCGCCATGAGCGTTACGCAGTATTTT. Drawing the rest from reference TRBV7-2 and TRBJ2-3, the complete variable domain is GAGVSQSPSNKVTEKGKDVELRCDPISGHTALYWYRQSLGQGLEFLIYFQGNSAPDKSGLPSDRFSAERTGGSVSTLTIQRTQQEDSAVYLCASSPAMSVTQYFGPGTRLTVL.